Following are 4 T cell receptor beta chains from one sample sequenced in a study of cytomegalovirus exposure and HLA in healthy donors. PCR used 60 Vbeta primers and 13 Jbeta primers. The repertoire was sequenced with immunoSEQ multiplex PCR; TCRdb's copy has only in-frame clones and lacks some. Altogether some 120,000 clones are present, about four fifths being singletons, with the ten largest covering 1.5% to 2%. The material sequenced was PBMCs. The receptor set was obtained from a man between 18 and 29 years old in good health and CMV-seronegative.

The chain employs TRBV7-8 and TRBJ2-5; D may be TRBD2 (6 bases). Germline lookup yields CDR1 SGHVS and CDR2 FQNEAQ. The CDR3 has 16 amino acids. Between the trimmed V and J ends, which lost 2 bases and 1 base, there was a span of 14 bases. For the CDR3, the DNA is TGTGCCAGCAGCTTAAGGCTGGGGGGACCCCAAGAGACCCAGTACTTC. It translates to CASSLRLGGPQETQYF. The entire variable domain, with the rest obtained from reference TRBV7-8 and TRBJ2-5, is as follows: GAGVSQSPRYKVAKRGQDVALRCDPISGHVSLFWYQQALGQGPEFLTYFQNEAQLDKSGLPSDRFFAERPEGSVSTLKIQRTQQEDSAVYLCASSLRLGGPQETQYFGPGTRLLVL.

The gene calls are TRBV9 and TRBJ2-7; weak D call: TRBD1 (7 bases). Trimming cost V 1 base and J 1 base, with 33 bases left between them. CDR3 length: 22 residues. Germline assignment: CDR1 SGDLS and CDR2 YYNGEE. The CDR3: CASSVRDRQIGAPARGSYEQYV. The DNA for the CDR3 is TGTGCCAGCAGCGTAAGGGACAGACAGATCGGGGCACCGGCGCGGGGATCCTACGAGCAGTACGTC.

The chain is built from TRBV18 and TRBJ2-7; a weak D match, TRBD2 (5 bases). The germline V gene has CDR1 KGHSH and CDR2 LQKENI. The CDR3 totals 13 residues. V lost 2 bases to trimming and J lost 4 bases, with 9 bases between them. This chain's CDR3 is CASSPGSEYEQYV. DNA for the CDR3: TGTGCCAGCTCACCAGGGAGTGAGTACGAGCAGTACGTC.

The chain recombines TRBV2 with TRBJ2-1, with 12 bases lining up with TRBD2. Germline CDR1 SNHLY, CDR2 FYNNEI. J lost 12 bases, V lost 7 bases, and 7 bases had no gene match. This CDR3 is 13 amino acids long. DNA of the CDR3: TGTGCCAGCAAAAGACTAGCGGGAGAACGGCAGTTCTTC. This encodes CASKRLAGERQFF.